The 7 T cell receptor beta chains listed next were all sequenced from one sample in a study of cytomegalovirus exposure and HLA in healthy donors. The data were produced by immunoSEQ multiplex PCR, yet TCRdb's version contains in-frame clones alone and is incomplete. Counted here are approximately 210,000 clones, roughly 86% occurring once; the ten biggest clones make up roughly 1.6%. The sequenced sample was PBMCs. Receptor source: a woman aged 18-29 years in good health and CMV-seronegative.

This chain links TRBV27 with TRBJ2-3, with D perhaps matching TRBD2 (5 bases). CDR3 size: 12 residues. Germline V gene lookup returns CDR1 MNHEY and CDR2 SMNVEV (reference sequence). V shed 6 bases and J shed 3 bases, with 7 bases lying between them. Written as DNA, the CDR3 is TGTGCCAGCAGGAGCGGTACAGATACGCAGTATTTT. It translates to CASRSGTDTQYF.

The CDR3 DNA follows: TGTGCCACCAGCAGAGGAGGGTTGGGTGACGCCAAAAACATTCAGTACTTC. The encoded protein is CATSRGGLGDAKNIQYF. This chain joins TRBV15 and TRBJ2-4, with D perhaps TRBD2 (5 bases). V shed 1 base and J shed 1 base, with 14 bases lying between them. This CDR3 comprises 17 residues. The germline V gene has CDR1 LNHNV and CDR2 YYDKDF (reference sequence).

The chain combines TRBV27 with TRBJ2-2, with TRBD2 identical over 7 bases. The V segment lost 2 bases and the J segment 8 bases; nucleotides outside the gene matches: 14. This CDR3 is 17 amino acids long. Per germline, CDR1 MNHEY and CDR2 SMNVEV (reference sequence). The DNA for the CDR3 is TGTGCCAGCAGTTTAATATTGTTGGCGACGGGGGGAGGGGAGCTGTTTTTT. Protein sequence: CASSLILLATGGGELFF.

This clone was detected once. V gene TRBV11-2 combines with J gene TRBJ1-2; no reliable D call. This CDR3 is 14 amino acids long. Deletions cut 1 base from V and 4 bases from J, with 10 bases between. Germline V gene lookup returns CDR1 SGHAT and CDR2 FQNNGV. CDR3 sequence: CASSLGIHSYGYTF. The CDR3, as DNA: TGTGCCAGCAGCTTAGGTATCCACAGCTATGGCTACACCTTC.

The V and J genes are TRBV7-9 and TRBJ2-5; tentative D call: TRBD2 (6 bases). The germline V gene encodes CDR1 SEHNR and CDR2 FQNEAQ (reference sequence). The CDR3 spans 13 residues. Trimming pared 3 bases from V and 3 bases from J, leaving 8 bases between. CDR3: CASSFPGEETQYF. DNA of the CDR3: TGTGCCAGCAGCTTTCCGGGGGAAGAGACCCAGTACTTC.

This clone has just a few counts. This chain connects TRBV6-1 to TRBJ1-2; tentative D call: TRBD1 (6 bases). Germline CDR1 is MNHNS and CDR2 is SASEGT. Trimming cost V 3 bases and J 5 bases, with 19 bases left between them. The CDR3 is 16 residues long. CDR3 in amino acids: CASSDILRQERYGYTF. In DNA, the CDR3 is TGTGCCAGCAGTGATATCCTCAGACAGGAAAGATATGGCTACACCTTC.

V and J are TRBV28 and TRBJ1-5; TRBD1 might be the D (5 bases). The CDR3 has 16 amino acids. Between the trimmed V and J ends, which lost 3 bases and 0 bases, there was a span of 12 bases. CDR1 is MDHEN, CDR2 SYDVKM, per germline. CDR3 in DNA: TGTGCCAGCAGTTTGCAGACAGCGAATAGCAATCAGCCCCAGCATTTT. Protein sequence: CASSLQTANSNQPQHF.